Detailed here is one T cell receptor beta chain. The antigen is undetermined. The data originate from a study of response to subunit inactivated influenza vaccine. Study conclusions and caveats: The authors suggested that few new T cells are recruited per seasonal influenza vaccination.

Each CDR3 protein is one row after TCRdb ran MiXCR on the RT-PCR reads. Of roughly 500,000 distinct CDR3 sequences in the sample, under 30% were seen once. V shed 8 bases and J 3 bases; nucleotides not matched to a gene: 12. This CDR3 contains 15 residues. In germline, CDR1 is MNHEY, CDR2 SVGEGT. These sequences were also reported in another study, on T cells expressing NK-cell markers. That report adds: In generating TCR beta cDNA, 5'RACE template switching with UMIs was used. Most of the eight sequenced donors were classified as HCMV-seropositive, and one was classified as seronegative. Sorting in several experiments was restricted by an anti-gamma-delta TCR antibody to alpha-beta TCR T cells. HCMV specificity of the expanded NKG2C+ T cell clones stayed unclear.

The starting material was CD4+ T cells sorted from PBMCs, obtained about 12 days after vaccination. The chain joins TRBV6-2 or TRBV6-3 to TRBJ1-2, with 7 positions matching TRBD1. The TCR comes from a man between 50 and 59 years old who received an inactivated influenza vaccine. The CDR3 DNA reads TGTGCCAGCCGCGTCACCGGACAGGCCCACTATGGCTACACCTTC. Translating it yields CASRVTGQAHYGYTF.